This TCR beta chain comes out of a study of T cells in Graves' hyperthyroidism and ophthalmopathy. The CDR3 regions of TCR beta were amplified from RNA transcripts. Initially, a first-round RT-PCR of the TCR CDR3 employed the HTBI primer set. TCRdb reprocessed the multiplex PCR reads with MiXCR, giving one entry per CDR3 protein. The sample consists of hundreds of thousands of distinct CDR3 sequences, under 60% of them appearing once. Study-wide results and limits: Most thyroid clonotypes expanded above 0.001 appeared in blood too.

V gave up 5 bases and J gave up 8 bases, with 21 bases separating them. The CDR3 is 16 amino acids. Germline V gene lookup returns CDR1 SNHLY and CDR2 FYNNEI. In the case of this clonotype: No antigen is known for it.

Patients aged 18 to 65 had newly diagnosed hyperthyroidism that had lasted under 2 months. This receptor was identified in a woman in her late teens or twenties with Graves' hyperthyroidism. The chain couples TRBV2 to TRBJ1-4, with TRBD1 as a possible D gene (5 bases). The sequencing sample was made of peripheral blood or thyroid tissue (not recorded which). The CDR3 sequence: CASSQVGDEQYEKLFF. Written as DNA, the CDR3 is TGTGCCAGCAGTCAGGTGGGGGACGAGCAGTACGAAAAACTGTTTTTT.